This T cell receptor beta chain was recovered during a study of T cell responses to AZD1222 COVID-19 vaccine. Using immunoSEQ multiplex PCR, the repertoire was profiled, and TCRdb retains in-frame clones only, with some absent. The repertoire has around 140,000 clones, 80% to 95% of them found once; the top ten carry more than 0.85%. The V end was cut by 5 bases, the J end by 3 bases, with 11 bases between. Looked up from germline, CDR1 is MNHEY and CDR2 is SVGAGI. This CDR3 is built from 14 residues. The V gene is TRBV6-5, the J gene TRBJ1-5, with D perhaps matching TRBD1 (6 bases). Sequencing was performed on peripheral blood, taken on day 0 of MenACWY control vaccination. The origin of this receptor is an adult in good health. The CDR3 DNA reads TGTGCCAGCAGTCAGGACAGTTACAATCAGCCCCAGCATTTT. It translates to CASSQDSYNQPQHF.